Shown below are 17 T cell receptor beta chains from a single sample sequenced in a study of PD-L1 blockade in urothelial cancer. Time point given: pretreatment peripheral blood. Method: immunoSEQ multiplex PCR; TCRdb's copy keeps in-frame clones and lacks some. The data show roughly 38,000 clones, roughly four fifths seen once. The material was PBMCs, obtained around atezolizumab (anti-PD-L1) treatment. The origin of the receptors is a man aged 60 to 75 with urothelial cancer.

The CDR3 coding sequence is TGTGCCAGCAGCACCCGGACGGGGGACACCGGGGAGCTGTTTTTT. It specifies CASSTRTGDTGELFF. This rearrangement joins TRBV5-4 to TRBJ2-2; TRBD2 might be the D (6 bases). From germline, CDR1 is SGHNT and CDR2 YYREEE (reference sequence). The V and J ends lost 4 bases and 3 bases respectively, with 13 bases between them. The CDR3 loop spans 15 amino acids.

V usage is TRBV7-9 and J usage is TRBJ2-3; TRBD2 matches at 10 bases. Per germline, CDR1 SEHNR and CDR2 FQNEAQ (reference sequence). The trim removed 3 bases at V and 2 bases at J, leaving 8 bases unmatched. The CDR3 runs 17 residues. In DNA form, the CDR3 reads TGTGCCAGCAGCTTTAGCCGAACTAGCGGGGACACAGATACGCAGTATTTT. This encodes CASSFSRTSGDTDTQYF.

The rearrangement uses TRBV28 and TRBJ1-1, with D possibly matching TRBD1 (5 bases). CDR3 length: 18 residues. Germline CDR1 reads MDHEN; CDR2 reads SYDVKM. Deletions cut 3 bases from V and 1 base from J, with 21 bases between. CDR3 bases: TGTGCCAGCAGTTTGGCCGGGGGAGCCCGGGGGGAGAACACTGAAGCTTTCTTT. Translation gives CASSLAGGARGENTEAFF.

The chain links TRBV18 to TRBJ1-4; D possibly corresponds to TRBD1 (5 bases). The V gene's germline CDR1 is KGHSH and CDR2 LQKENI. The CDR3 runs to 13 residues. V was trimmed by 4 bases and J by 8 bases, leaving 11 bases between them. The CDR3 coding sequence is TGTGCCAGCTCACAAGGACAAGACGAAAAACTGTTTTTT. This sequence encodes CASSQGQDEKLFF.

This chain uses TRBV5-1 with TRBJ2-7, with a weak D call TRBD1 (6 bases). This CDR3 region has 14 residues. The V end was cut by 4 bases, the J end by 3 bases, with 14 bases between. Germline loops: CDR1 SGHRS, CDR2 YFSETQ. The DNA of the CDR3 is TGCGCCAGCAGCGCCACAGGGCCCCTCTACGAGCAGTACTTC. This translates into CASSATGPLYEQYF.

The rearrangement links TRBV6-6 to TRBJ1-2, with a possible D match to TRBD1 (5 bases). From germline, CDR1 is MNHNY and CDR2 SVGAGI (reference sequence). V gave up 6 bases and J gave up 8 bases, with 16 bases separating them. This CDR3 has 13 amino acids. The CDR3 sequence is CASRVRGGTGYTF. The CDR3 DNA follows: TGTGCCAGCAGGGTAAGGGGAGGCACGGGCTACACCTTC.

The chain employs TRBV10-3 and TRBJ1-1, with a possible D match to TRBD1 (5 bases). V lost 7 bases and J 0 bases, leaving 9 bases between the germline ends. CDR3 length: 13 amino acids. Germline CDR1 and CDR2: ENHRY and SYGVKD. CDR3 coding DNA: TGTGCCATCATGGTACAGGTGAACACTGAAGCTTTCTTT. Protein sequence: CAIMVQVNTEAFF.

This chain uses TRBV20-1 with TRBJ2-5, with D unclear. V dropped 5 bases and J dropped 6 bases, with 7 bases sitting between them. Germline V gene lookup returns CDR1 DFQATT and CDR2 SNEGSKA (reference sequence). CDR3 size: 10 residues. The CDR3 reads CSAELKTQYF. Here the CDR3 DNA reads TGCAGTGCTGAACTCAAGACCCAGTACTTC.

The V gene is TRBV28, the J gene TRBJ2-3; weak D call: TRBD1 (6 bases). CDR3 length: 14 amino acids. V lost 5 bases, J lost 1 base, and 10 bases lay in between. CDR1 and CDR2 (germline): MDHEN, SYDVKM. The CDR3 DNA reads TGTGCCAGCAGTCCAGGGGTAGGCACAGATACGCAGTATTTT. Its translation is CASSPGVGTDTQYF.

V is TRBV19 and J is TRBJ1-2; 7 bases are shared with TRBD1. V was clipped by 5 bases and J by 3 bases; unmatched bases: 9. Germline-derived CDR1 and CDR2 are LNHDA and SQIVND (reference sequence). The CDR3 consists of 15 residues. This CDR3 reads CASSPQDRRYYGYTF. CDR3 bases: TGTGCCAGTAGTCCCCAGGACAGGCGCTACTATGGCTACACCTTC.

The rearrangement uses TRBV28 and TRBJ2-3; 8 bases line up with TRBD2. This CDR3 contains 15 residues. After removal of 8 bases from V and 2 bases from J, the junction contained 9 bases not matched to a gene. CDR1 is MDHEN, CDR2 SYDVKM, per germline. The CDR3 loop is CASQNAGGSTDTQYF. The CDR3 DNA follows: TGTGCCAGCCAGAACGCGGGGGGTTCCACAGATACGCAGTATTTT.

This chain connects TRBV2 to TRBJ2-7; 7 bases fit TRBD1. The CDR3 runs 12 residues. Trimming at V came to 6 bases and at J to 5 bases, leaving 4 bases not matched to a gene. Germline-derived CDR1 and CDR2 are SNHLY and FYNNEI. The CDR3 sequence: CASRPTGNEQYF. In DNA form, the CDR3 reads TGTGCCAGCAGACCGACAGGGAACGAGCAGTACTTC.

V and J are TRBV19 and TRBJ2-2, with 9 bases that match TRBD1. Looked up from germline, CDR1 is LNHDA and CDR2 is SQIVND (reference sequence). The trim removed 1 base at V and 5 bases at J, leaving 14 bases unmatched. CDR3 length: 19 residues. In DNA, the CDR3 is TGTGCCAGTAGTATAGGCCAGCTAACAGGGGGCGCCCCAACCGGGGAGCTGTTTTTT. Residues: CASSIGQLTGGAPTGELFF.

Only one count was recorded for this clone. The V and J genes are TRBV6-5 and TRBJ2-2, with TRBD2 as a possible D gene (6 bases). The V end lost 2 bases, the J end lost 5 bases, and 6 bases lay between the germline ends. Germline-derived CDR1 and CDR2 are MNHEY and SVGAGI. CDR3 length equals 13 residues. CDR3 sequence reads: CASSYGGTGELFF. The CDR3 DNA follows: TGTGCCAGCAGTTACGGGGGGACCGGGGAGCTGTTTTTT.

This chain links TRBV7-9 with TRBJ1-2; D may be TRBD1 (6 bases). The germline CDR1 and CDR2 sequences are SEHNR and FQNEAQ (reference sequence). The CDR3 runs to 13 residues. V lost 5 bases to trimming and J lost 2 bases, with 9 bases between them. As DNA, the CDR3 is TGTGCCAGCAGCCCTGGACAGAACTATGGCTACACCTTC. Protein sequence: CASSPGQNYGYTF.

This chain joins TRBV9 and TRBJ1-1; 9 bases fit TRBD1. V shed 3 bases and J 3 bases; nucleotides not matched to a gene: 6. Germline CDR1 and CDR2: SGDLS and YYNGEE. This CDR3 is 15 amino acids long. The CDR3 here is CASSGGDRADTEAFF. In nucleotides, the CDR3 is TGTGCCAGCAGCGGAGGGGACAGGGCGGACACTGAAGCTTTCTTT.

This clone was observed a few times. The V and J genes are TRBV5-1 and TRBJ2-5; 13 bases agree with TRBD2. The trim removed 4 bases at V and 0 bases at J, leaving 0 bases unmatched. This CDR3 region has 15 residues. CDR1 is SGHRS and CDR2 is YFSETQ in the germline V gene. The CDR3 is CASSGTSGNQETQYF. The CDR3 DNA is TGCGCCAGCAGCGGGACTAGCGGGAACCAAGAGACCCAGTACTTC.